This T cell receptor (beta chain) emerged from a study of blood T cell repertoires in COVID-19. As for the study in general: The United States, Italy and Spain supplied acute and convalescent COVID-19 samples.

Living in about two dozen US areas, the participants were between about 18 and 90 years of age. V was pared by 0 bases and J by 5 bases, with 10 bases between. Germline lookup yields CDR1 KGHSH and CDR2 LQKENI. CDR3 size: 14 residues. Only in-frame clones appear in the TCRdb table, and some are missing; sequencing was by immunoSEQ multiplex PCR. The profile shows about 270,000 clones, less than 95% of them singletons. The TCR originated in a man between 40 and 49 years old who had been exposed to COVID-19. Sequencing was performed on PBMCs or T cells enriched from blood (not recorded which). The chain recombines TRBV18 with TRBJ2-5, with a tentative D call TRBD2 (7 bases). The DNA for the CDR3 is TGTGCCAGCTCACCACCGGGCGGGGGCGAGACCCAGTACTTC. Translation gives CASSPPGGGETQYF.